What follows are 20 T cell receptor beta chains derived from one specimen sequenced in a study of blood T cell repertoires in COVID-19. TCRdb's table, derived via immunoSEQ multiplex PCR, lists solely in-frame clones and lacks some. The sample gives 180,000 or so clones, around 86% of which show up once; 2.9% is in the top ten. Sequenced sample: peripheral blood. These receptors were taken from a woman in her 30s with active or convalescent COVID-19.

V and J are TRBV5-5 and TRBJ1-3, with a tentative D call TRBD1 (6 bases). CDR3 length equals 17 residues. V shed 4 bases and J shed 4 bases, with 21 bases lying between them. Germline values: CDR1 SGHKS, CDR2 YYEKEE (reference sequence). The CDR3 region has the DNA TGTGCCAGCAGCCTGTTCGACAGGACCCGCGGGGGAAACACCATATATTTT. Translated, it gives CASSLFDRTRGGNTIYF.

V gene TRBV11-2 combines with J gene TRBJ2-7; D call uncertain. The ends were cut back, 1 base at V and 3 bases at J, with 10 bases in the middle. CDR3 length: 14 amino acids. From germline, CDR1 is SGHAT and CDR2 FQNNGV. This CDR3 reads CASSLALGYYEQYF. CDR3 sequence (DNA): TGTGCCAGCAGCTTAGCCCTGGGCTACTACGAGCAGTACTTC.

The rearrangement joins TRBV2 to TRBJ2-1; 8 bases fit TRBD2. The CDR3 sequence is 15 residues long. The J segment lost 4 bases and the V segment lost 7 bases, leaving 9 bases of the junction unmatched. CDR1 and CDR2 (germline): SNHLY, FYNNEI. The CDR3 bases are TGTGCCAGCACCCCCCAAACTAGCGGTTACAATGAGCAGTTCTTC. This translates into CASTPQTSGYNEQFF.

This chain connects TRBV14 to TRBJ2-5; D is possibly TRBD2 (6 bases). The CDR3 spans 13 residues. Trimming pared 3 bases from V and 1 base from J, leaving 6 bases between. Germline V lookup: CDR1 SGHDN, CDR2 FVKESK. The DNA for the CDR3 is TGTGCCAGCAGCCAGACTAGCCAAGAGACCCAGTACTTC. Translated: CASSQTSQETQYF.

The chain is built from TRBV15 and TRBJ1-5; tentative D call: TRBD1 (5 bases). The CDR3 runs 15 residues. CDR1 LNHNV and CDR2 YYDKDF come from the germline V gene (reference sequence). V lost 6 bases, J lost 5 bases, and 17 bases lay in between. Written as DNA, the CDR3 is TGTGCCACCAGGCGGTATGCGGGGGTAGATCAGCCCCAGCATTTT. Translation gives CATRRYAGVDQPQHF.

The rearrangement links TRBV5-4 to TRBJ2-7, with 10 bases matching TRBD2. From germline, CDR1 is SGHNT and CDR2 YYREEE (reference sequence). The CDR3 sequence is 16 residues long. The junction had 15 bases not matched to a gene; V was cut back by 5 bases and J by 7 bases. The CDR3, as DNA: TGTGCCAGCAGTCGCAGAGCGGGGGGGCAGCGGGGAGAGCAGTACTTC. Amino acids: CASSRRAGGQRGEQYF.

The chain has TRBV19 and TRBJ1-1; tentatively, D is TRBD1 (6 bases). Germline V gene lookup returns CDR1 LNHDA and CDR2 SQIVND (reference sequence). The germline V and J ends were trimmed by 3 bases and 4 bases, with 12 bases remaining between them. The CDR3 spans 14 residues. The CDR3 spells CASSIAGAVTEAFF. CDR3 bases: TGTGCCAGTAGTATCGCAGGGGCGGTCACTGAAGCTTTCTTT.

The rearrangement uses TRBV27 and TRBJ1-5, with D perhaps matching TRBD1 (6 bases). This CDR3 region has 14 residues. Trimming removed 6 bases from V and 7 bases from J, with 16 bases in between. The germline gives CDR1 MNHEY, CDR2 SMNVEV (reference sequence). The DNA of the CDR3 is TGTGCCAGCAGCCGCGGGGGCGCGGGACAGCCCCAGCATTTT. Its translation is CASSRGGAGQPQHF.

V usage is TRBV18 and J usage is TRBJ1-1; D may be TRBD1 (6 bases). Per germline, CDR1 KGHSH and CDR2 LQKENI. The CDR3 is made up of 16 amino acids. The V gene lost 3 bases and the J gene lost 4 bases, with 18 bases spanning the gap. CDR3 loop: CASSPQRERGATEAFF. CDR3 DNA: TGTGCCAGCTCACCCCAGCGGGAACGGGGGGCCACTGAAGCTTTCTTT.

The rearrangement uses TRBV3-1 (or the pseudogene TRBV3-2) and TRBJ1-1; the D is unclear. Per the germline V gene, CDR1 is LGHDT and CDR2 is YNNKEL (reference sequence). The CDR3 totals 14 residues. The V gene lost 4 bases and the J gene lost 7 bases, with 16 bases spanning the gap. Here the CDR3 DNA reads TGTGCCAGCAGCCTGTTCGGTCTTGGGAGTGAAGCTTTCTTT. Its translation is CASSLFGLGSEAFF.

The V gene is TRBV28, the J gene TRBJ2-5; D is perhaps TRBD2 (6 bases). With 6 bases removed from V and 5 bases from J, the gap between germline ends came to 16 bases. Germline values: CDR1 MDHEN, CDR2 SYDVKM. The CDR3 extends over 14 amino acids. The CDR3 is CASSPSGVGETQYF. The CDR3 DNA reads TGTGCCAGCAGCCCCTCGGGGGTCGGGGAGACCCAGTACTTC.

The rearrangement links TRBV5-1 to TRBJ2-1, with a weak D call TRBD1 (6 bases). Trimming pared 4 bases from V and 10 bases from J, leaving 21 bases between. Germline V gives CDR1 SGHRS, CDR2 YFSETQ. The CDR3 spans 15 residues. This CDR3 reads CASSTGGQRREEQFF. Written as DNA, the CDR3 is TGCGCCAGCAGCACGGGCGGACAGAGAAGAGAGGAGCAGTTCTTC.

This clone was detected only a few times. The V gene is TRBV5-1, the J gene TRBJ1-5, with 9 nucleotides matching TRBD1. CDR3 length equals 17 residues. The ends lost 0 bases at V and 0 bases at J; junction bases unmatched: 4. Germline assignment: CDR1 SGHRS and CDR2 YFSETQ. CDR3 loop: CASSLAHRGHSNQPQHF. DNA of the CDR3: TGCGCCAGCAGCTTGGCGCACAGGGGGCATAGCAATCAGCCCCAGCATTTT. Supplemented by reference TRBV5-1 and TRBJ1-5, the full variable domain reads KAGVTQTPRYLIKTRGQQVTLSCSPISGHRSVSWYQQTPGQGLQFLFEYFSETQRNKGNFPGRFSGRQFSNSRSEMNVSTLELGDSALYLCASSLAHRGHSNQPQHFGDGTRLSIL.

This clone was counted once. V usage is TRBV25-1 and J usage is TRBJ2-1, with 16 positions matching TRBD2. CDR1 and CDR2 from the germline V gene are MGHDK and SYGVNS. The CDR3 contains 18 residues. Trimming removed 4 bases from V and 5 bases from J; junction bases left unmatched: 8. The CDR3 sequence is CASSGGLAGGSANNEQFF. CDR3 sequence (DNA): TGTGCCAGCAGTGGGGGACTAGCGGGAGGGTCGGCAAACAATGAGCAGTTCTTC.

The V and J genes are TRBV19 and TRBJ1-1; D possibly corresponds to TRBD1 (6 bases). The CDR3 sequence is 14 residues long. The germline V and J ends were trimmed by 5 bases and 5 bases, with 15 bases remaining between them. The V gene's germline CDR1 is LNHDA and CDR2 SQIVND (reference sequence). The CDR3: CASSLRRGLTEAFF. As DNA, the CDR3 is TGTGCCAGTAGTTTGCGCAGGGGATTAACTGAAGCTTTCTTT.

V is TRBV5-4 and J is TRBJ1-2, with 12 bases lining up with TRBD1. The germline V gene encodes CDR1 SGHNT and CDR2 YYREEE (reference sequence). CDR3 size: 17 residues. V gave up 2 bases and J gave up 6 bases; unmatched junction bases: 11. The CDR3 region is CASSFPGTGGLLNGYTF. The CDR3 DNA follows: TGTGCCAGCAGCTTCCCAGGGACAGGGGGCCTGTTAAATGGCTACACCTTC. Supplemented by reference TRBV5-4 and TRBJ1-2, the full variable domain reads ETGVTQSPTHLIKTRGQQVTLRCSSQSGHNTVSWYQQALGQGPQFIFQYYREEENGRGNFPPRFSGLQFPNYSSELNVNALELDDSALYLCASSFPGTGGLLNGYTFGSGTRLTVV.

This chain connects TRBV7-2 to TRBJ2-2, with D possibly matching TRBD1 (7 bases). Germline assignment: CDR1 SGHTA and CDR2 FQGNSA. The V end lost 6 bases, the J end lost 1 base, and 12 bases lay between the germline ends. The CDR3 extends over 15 amino acids. CDR3 DNA sequence: TGTGCCAGCAGACGACAGGGAGGGAACACCGGGGAGCTGTTTTTT. Translating gives CASRRQGGNTGELFF.

The V and J genes are TRBV19 and TRBJ1-5; 7 bases line up with TRBD1. This CDR3 region has 16 residues. The J segment lost 7 bases and the V segment lost 7 bases, leaving 16 bases of the junction unmatched. Germline loops: CDR1 LNHDA, CDR2 SQIVND (reference sequence). The CDR3 here is CASTTPAGQRSQPQHF. CDR3 sequence (DNA): TGTGCCAGTACCACACCCGCGGGACAGAGAAGCCAGCCCCAGCATTTT.

The chain has TRBV6-5 and TRBJ2-3, with 8 bases aligning to TRBD1. V gave up 8 bases and J gave up 4 bases; unmatched junction bases: 8. The CDR3 runs 14 residues. Germline V gene data show CDR1 as MNHEY and CDR2 as SVGAGI. DNA of the CDR3: TGTGCCAGCTCGCCAGGGGGCGAGGCAGATACGCAGTATTTT. This translates into CASSPGGEADTQYF.

This clone was observed once. The chain combines TRBV6-6 with TRBJ1-5, with 11 bases that match TRBD1. Per the germline V gene, CDR1 is MNHNY and CDR2 is SVGAGI (reference sequence). The CDR3 runs 14 residues. The V segment lost 10 bases and the J segment 6 bases; nucleotides outside the gene matches: 8. CDR3 nucleotides: TGTGCCACTCAACCGGGACAGGGGGTTCAGCCCCAGCATTTT. This sequence encodes CATQPGQGVQPQHF.